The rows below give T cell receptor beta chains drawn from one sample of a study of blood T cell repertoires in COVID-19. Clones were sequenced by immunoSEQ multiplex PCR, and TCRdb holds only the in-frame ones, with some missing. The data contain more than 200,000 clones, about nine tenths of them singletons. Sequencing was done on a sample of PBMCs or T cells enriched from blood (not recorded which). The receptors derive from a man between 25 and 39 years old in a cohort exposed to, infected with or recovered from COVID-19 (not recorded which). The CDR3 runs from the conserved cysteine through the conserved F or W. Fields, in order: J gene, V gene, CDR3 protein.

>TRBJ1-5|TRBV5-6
CASSTDRGGRLGQPQHF
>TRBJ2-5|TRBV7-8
CASSPIGTQYF
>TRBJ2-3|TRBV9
CASSGTSGTIAHTDTQYF
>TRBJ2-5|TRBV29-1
CSGDWQETQYF
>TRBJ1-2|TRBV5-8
CASSLAGGYTF
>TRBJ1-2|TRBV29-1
CSVEVMDAGANYGYTF
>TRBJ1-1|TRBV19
CASSIDAGNTEAFF
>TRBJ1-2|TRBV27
CASSPGGAGYTF
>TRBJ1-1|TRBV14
CASSQQGAHTEAFF
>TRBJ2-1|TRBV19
CASSIVREYVEQFF
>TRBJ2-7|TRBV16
CASSQSVGEAHRAYEQYF
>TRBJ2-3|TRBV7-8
CASSHGPHLGQDTQYF
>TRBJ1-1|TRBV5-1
CASSLVAGANTEAFF
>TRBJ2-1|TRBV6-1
CASSEWGHPQENPYNEQFF
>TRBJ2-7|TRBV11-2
CASTRYDRGVSYEQYF
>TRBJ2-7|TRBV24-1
CATSARDRGLHEQYF
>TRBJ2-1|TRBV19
CASSIEASGRRNEQFF
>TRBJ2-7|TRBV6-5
CASSYRGQGGSGQYF
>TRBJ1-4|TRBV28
CASSPSGTGAEKLFF
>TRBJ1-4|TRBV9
CASSVEDRINEKLFF
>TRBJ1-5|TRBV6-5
CAIQGGRAGDQPQHF
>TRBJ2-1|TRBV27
CASSFTREESYNEQFF
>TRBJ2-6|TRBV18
CASLDSSGANVLTF
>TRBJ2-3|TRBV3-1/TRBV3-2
CASSPSPEILEPPDTQYF
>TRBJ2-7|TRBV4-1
CASSQAPGQAIYEQYF
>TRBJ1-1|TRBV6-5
CASSQKGGGTEAFF
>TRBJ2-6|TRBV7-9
CASRTRDSGANVLTF
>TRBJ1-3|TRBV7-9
CASSPFTASSGNTIYF
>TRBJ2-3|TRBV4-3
CASSQDVAGGSTDTQYF
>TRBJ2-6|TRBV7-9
CASSLTGGSPGANVLTF
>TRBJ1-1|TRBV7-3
CASSPGDSRTEAFF
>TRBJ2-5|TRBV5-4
CASSWGLAVGETQYF
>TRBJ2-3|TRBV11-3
CASSPGTGLTDTQYF
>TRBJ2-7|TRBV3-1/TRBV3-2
CASSQFPGQGSTYEQYF
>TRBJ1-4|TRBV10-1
CASSPEGDLSNATNEKLFF
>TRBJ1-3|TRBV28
CASSLLGTPPGNTIYF
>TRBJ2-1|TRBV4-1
CASSQVWGGSGNEQFF
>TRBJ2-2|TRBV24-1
CATSPQGLGTGELFF
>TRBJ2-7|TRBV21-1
CASSKKFLLTGSYEQYF
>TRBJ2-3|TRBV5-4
CASSRTSGRGDTQYF
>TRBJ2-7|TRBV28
CASIGGLAGTYYEQYF
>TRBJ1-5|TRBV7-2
CASSFLDRGDQPQHF
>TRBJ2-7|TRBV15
CATSRPGQGTYEQYF
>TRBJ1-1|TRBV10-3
CAIREGQKNTEAFF
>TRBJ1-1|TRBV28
CASIATGRGYTEAFF
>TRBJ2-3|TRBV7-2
CASSSVTSGRGDTQYF
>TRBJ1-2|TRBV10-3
CAISQGTENYGYTF
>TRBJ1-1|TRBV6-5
CASSTVTGGSVAFF
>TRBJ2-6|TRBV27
CASSSQRSYSGANVLTF
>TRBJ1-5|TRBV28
CASSYEGSGLAGNQPQHF
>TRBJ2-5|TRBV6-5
CASSWDRVKTQYF
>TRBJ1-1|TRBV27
CASSSTGGSEAFF